The source of this TCR beta chain is a study of T cell changes during pregnancy in multiple sclerosis. This clone was seen a single time. Method: immunoSEQ multiplex PCR; TCRdb's copy keeps in-frame clones and lacks some. The repertoire holds some 80,000 clones, approximately 88% seen once, with approximately 0.88% in the top ten. Unmatched junction bases numbered 1, after V lost 6 bases and J lost 2 bases. Germline V CDR1 and CDR2: LGHNA, YSLEER. The CDR3 runs 14 residues. This specimen was peripheral blood, taken in the first trimester of pregnancy. The chain couples TRBV4-3 to TRBJ2-2; TRBD2 aligns across 9 bases. The origin of this receptor is a female donor in good health, enrolled as a control in a pregnancy study. In nucleotides, the CDR3 is TGCGCCAGCAGACTAGCGGGTAACACCGGGGAGCTGTTTTTT. This translates into CASRLAGNTGELFF.